One sample yielded the 28 T cell receptor beta chains listed below, sequenced in a study of PD-L1 blockade in urothelial cancer. This table comes from immunoSEQ multiplex PCR, and its TCRdb copy is limited to in-frame clones, with some not included. The data show approximately 90,000 clones, with roughly 89% seen just once and under 2% held by the top ten. Time point described: pretreatment peripheral blood. Material: PBMCs, obtained around atezolizumab (anti-PD-L1) treatment. The source of these receptors is a man in his sixties with urothelial cancer.

This sequence joins TRBV5-6 and TRBJ2-7, with TRBD1 as a possible D gene (7 bases). Per germline, CDR1 SGHDT and CDR2 YYEEEE. Trimming removed 1 base at V and 3 bases at J, with 20 bases between. CDR3 length: 17 amino acids. The CDR3 sequence is CASSLSGGGGALYEQYF. CDR3 coding DNA: TGTGCCAGCAGCTTGTCAGGGGGAGGCGGGGCCCTCTACGAGCAGTACTTC.

A single count supports this clone. V and J are TRBV2 and TRBJ2-1; 8 bases line up with TRBD2. This CDR3 spans 15 amino acids. J lost 6 bases, V lost 7 bases, and 11 bases had no gene match. Germline values: CDR1 SNHLY, CDR2 FYNNEI. In DNA, the CDR3 is TGTGCCAGCAATTATCAAGGACTAGCCCTCAATGAGCAGTTCTTC. This codes for CASNYQGLALNEQFF.

The chain is built from TRBV5-6 and TRBJ2-7, with 7 bases fitting TRBD1. The V segment lost 4 bases and the J segment 2 bases; nucleotides outside the gene matches: 6. Looked up from germline, CDR1 is SGHDT and CDR2 is YYEEEE. The CDR3 consists of 14 residues. CDR3 coding DNA: TGTGCCAGCAGCCGCCCAACAGGGGCCTACGAGCAGTACTTC. Its protein product is CASSRPTGAYEQYF.

V and J are TRBV12-5 and TRBJ2-3; unclear D gene. The germline gives CDR1 LGHNT, CDR2 FRNRAP. The length of the CDR3 is 15 residues. The V end was cut by 0 bases, the J end by 2 bases, with 9 bases between. The CDR3 is CASGLVPTYTDTQYF. DNA of the CDR3: TGTGCTAGTGGTTTGGTACCCACCTACACAGATACGCAGTATTTT.

This clone appeared once. The chain combines TRBV2 with TRBJ2-2, with 12 nucleotides matching TRBD1. V dropped 8 bases and J dropped 5; count of bases not matched to a gene: 9. The CDR3 runs to 16 residues. The germline V gene has CDR1 SNHLY and CDR2 FYNNEI. For the CDR3, the DNA is TGTGCCAGCGGCTGGGGGACAGGGGGCGCGACCGGGGAGCTGTTTTTT. Its translation is CASGWGTGGATGELFF.

The V gene is TRBV30, the J gene TRBJ2-7; 7 bases align to TRBD2. With 0 bases clipped from V and 5 bases from J, the junction kept 7 bases outside the gene matches. Germline CDR1 is GTSNPN and CDR2 is SVGIG (reference sequence). The CDR3 length is 14 residues. The CDR3 coding sequence is TGTGCCTGGAGTGTACTTGTCAGCGGGGACGAGCAGTACTTC. Translation: CAWSVLVSGDEQYF.

The CDR3 DNA sequence: TGTGCCAGCAGCTCGGGACTAGCGGGAGGGGAGGAGCAGTTCTTC. Amino acids: CASSSGLAGGEEQFF. V is TRBV7-3 and J is TRBJ2-1, with 16 bases lining up with TRBD2. The J segment lost 10 bases and the V segment lost 4 bases, leaving 4 bases of the junction unmatched. The CDR3 has 15 residues. The V gene's germline CDR1 is SGHTA and CDR2 FQGTGA.

This chain joins TRBV5-1 and TRBJ1-5, with 8 bases fitting TRBD1. Germline loops: CDR1 SGHRS, CDR2 YFSETQ. CDR3 length equals 14 residues. The V gene end was trimmed by 4 bases and the J gene end by 5 bases; junction bases not matched to a gene: 5. The CDR3 spells CASSPGQVDQPQHF. CDR3 nucleotide sequence: TGCGCCAGCAGCCCGGGACAGGTAGATCAGCCCCAGCATTTT.

The chain uses TRBV11-2 and TRBJ2-7, with D tentatively TRBD1 (5 bases). The CDR3 consists of 13 residues. Germline V gene lookup returns CDR1 SGHAT and CDR2 FQNNGV. The V end lost 3 bases, the J end lost 2 bases, and 8 bases lay between the germline ends. The CDR3 nucleotides are TGTGCCAGCAGCTTCAGGGTAGCCTACGAGCAGTACTTC. Translating gives CASSFRVAYEQYF.

In its sample, this clone was seen once. Other DNA sequences within the sample encode an identical CDR3. This sequence joins TRBV6-1 and TRBJ2-7; the D gene is possibly TRBD1 (5 bases). CDR3 length equals 13 residues. Germline assignment: CDR1 MNHNS and CDR2 SASEGT. Deletions cut 2 bases from V and 1 base from J, with 6 bases between. CDR3: CASSEQGSYEQYF. CDR3 DNA: TGTGCCAGCAGTGAACAGGGATCCTACGAGCAGTACTTC.

V and J are TRBV30 and TRBJ2-2; D may be TRBD2 (5 bases). Trimming removed 0 bases from V and 5 bases from J, with 16 bases in between. CDR1 and CDR2 (germline): GTSNPN, SVGIG (reference sequence). This CDR3 contains 16 residues. The CDR3 coding sequence is TGTGCCTGGAGTGTACTTCCCGGTAGCGTTACCGGGGAGCTGTTTTTT. Amino acids: CAWSVLPGSVTGELFF.

The V and J genes are TRBV5-6 and TRBJ2-7; D ambiguous. This CDR3 has 13 residues. The V end lost 0 bases, the J end lost 6 bases, and 10 bases lay between the germline ends. The V gene's germline CDR1 is SGHDT and CDR2 YYEEEE. CDR3 sequence (DNA): TGTGCCAGCAGCTTGGGTCAGGTCGGCGAGCAGTACTTC. Translated, it gives CASSLGQVGEQYF. Combining the CDR3 with reference TRBV5-6 and TRBJ2-7 gives the whole variable domain DAGVTQSPTHLIKTRGQQVTLRCSPKSGHDTVSWYQQALGQGPQFIFQYYEEEERQRGNFPDRFSGHQFPNYSSELNVNALLLGDSALYLCASSLGQVGEQYFGPGTRLTVT.

CDR3 sequence reads: CASSGHAGQGASYEQYF. CDR3 nucleotides: TGTGCCAGCAGTGGACATGCCGGACAGGGGGCCTCCTACGAGCAGTACTTC. V and J are TRBV6-1 and TRBJ2-7; 11 nucleotides line up with TRBD1. The J segment lost 0 bases and the V segment lost 4 bases, leaving 8 bases of the junction unmatched. CDR1 is MNHNS and CDR2 is SASEGT in the germline V gene. CDR3 length: 17 amino acids.

The chain is built from TRBV7-2 and TRBJ1-2, with 8 nucleotides matching TRBD1. The CDR3 runs to 17 residues. V lost 5 bases to trimming and J lost 7 bases; unmatched junction nucleotides: 18. Germline assignment: CDR1 SGHTA and CDR2 FQGNSA. The chain's CDR3 is CASSPSHPRQGSSGYTF. CDR3 DNA sequence: TGTGCCAGCAGCCCGAGTCATCCAAGACAGGGGTCCTCTGGCTACACCTTC.

This sequence joins TRBV5-1 and TRBJ2-3, with TRBD1 matching 8 bases. Germline trimming cut 1 base from V and 5 bases from J; bases unmatched to any gene: 3. Germline CDR1 is SGHRS and CDR2 is YFSETQ. CDR3 length equals 14 residues. The CDR3 sequence is CASSLSGGEDTQYF. Here the CDR3 DNA reads TGCGCCAGCAGCTTGTCAGGGGGCGAAGATACGCAGTATTTT.

The J gene is TRBJ1-2, the V gene TRBV6-6; 7 bases align to TRBD1. V was pared by 6 bases and J by 8 bases, with 9 bases of the junction left unmatched. The CDR3 totals 13 residues. Per the germline V gene, CDR1 is MNHNY and CDR2 is SVGAGI (reference sequence). The DNA of the CDR3 is TGTGCCAGCAGGGACGGGACAGCAGACGGCTACACCTTC. It translates to CASRDGTADGYTF.

The genes are TRBV6-1 and TRBJ2-7, with 7 bases identical to TRBD1. Germline CDR1 MNHNS, CDR2 SASEGT. J lost 0 bases, V lost 6 bases, and 8 bases had no gene match. This CDR3 comprises 15 residues. The CDR3: CASRWDSIPSYEQYF. CDR3 DNA: TGTGCCAGCAGGTGGGACAGTATACCCTCCTACGAGCAGTACTTC.

The V and J genes are TRBV5-4 and TRBJ2-7; 11 bases align to TRBD2. The CDR3 is 15 amino acids. V was pared by 7 bases and J by 6 bases, with 12 bases of the junction left unmatched. Germline lookup yields CDR1 SGHNT and CDR2 YYREEE (reference sequence). Written as DNA, the CDR3 is TGTGCCAGCTCCCAGGGGGCTAGCGGGGGGTCCGAGCAGTACTTC. Translated, it gives CASSQGASGGSEQYF.

The chain has TRBV19 and TRBJ1-2; D unresolved. V dropped 6 bases and J dropped 8 bases, with 13 bases sitting between them. Germline loops: CDR1 LNHDA, CDR2 SQIVND (reference sequence). This CDR3 is 12 amino acids long. CDR3 nucleotide sequence: TGTGCCAGTAGGCAACTAAGGGAGGGCTACACCTTC. As protein: CASRQLREGYTF.

CDR3 protein: CASSPDRGGPPETQYF. CDR3 DNA sequence: TGTGCCAGCAGCCCGGACCGGGGGGGGCCGCCAGAGACCCAGTACTTC. The V and J genes are TRBV7-2 and TRBJ2-5, with TRBD2 matching over 8 bases. This CDR3 region has 16 residues. The V and J ends lost 5 bases and 4 bases, in that order; junction bases with no gene match: 12. Per the germline V gene, CDR1 is SGHTA and CDR2 is FQGNSA.

The chain uses TRBV25-1 and TRBJ1-4, with D maybe TRBD1 (5 bases). The CDR3 has 16 residues. V lost 1 base and J lost 7, with 16 bases in between. CDR1 and CDR2 from the germline V gene are MGHDK and SYGVNS. CDR3 coding DNA: TGTGCCAGCAGTGAATGGCAGGGCAAATCGACTGAAAAACTGTTTTTT. Its protein product is CASSEWQGKSTEKLFF.

V usage is TRBV5-4 and J usage is TRBJ1-5; 8 bases are a match to TRBD1. The J segment lost 11 bases and the V segment lost 0 bases, leaving 13 bases of the junction unmatched. This CDR3 has 16 residues. Germline V CDR1 and CDR2: SGHNT, YYREEE (reference sequence). The CDR3 DNA reads as TGTGCCAGCAGCTTGGGCGGACAGGGTGACGGAGGATCCCAGCATTTT. Translation gives CASSLGGQGDGGSQHF.

This chain uses TRBV5-1 with TRBJ2-7, with 9 nucleotides matching TRBD1. This CDR3 spans 15 amino acids. J lost 5 bases, V lost 4 bases, and 10 bases had no gene match. From germline, CDR1 is SGHRS and CDR2 YFSETQ. The CDR3 DNA reads TGCGCCAGCAGCCCACAGGGGGCGGAGGCTCACGAGCAGTACTTC. It codes for CASSPQGAEAHEQYF.

J is TRBJ1-3 and V is TRBV27, with D possibly being TRBD1 (6 bases). V was trimmed by 6 bases and J by 8 bases, leaving 14 bases between them. The CDR3 is 13 residues long. Germline lookup yields CDR1 MNHEY and CDR2 SMNVEV (reference sequence). CDR3 region: CASSLGEGDTIYF. In DNA form, the CDR3 reads TGTGCCAGCAGCCTAGGGGAGGGGGACACCATATATTTT.

V and J are TRBV7-6 and TRBJ2-1; 9 positions match TRBD2. V shed 5 bases, J shed 4 bases, and the junction held 6 bases outside the gene matches. The CDR3 has 15 amino acids. The germline CDR1 and CDR2 sequences are SGHVS and FNYEAQ. This chain's CDR3 is CASSDGSGGYNEQFF. The CDR3 nucleotides read TGTGCCAGCAGCGATGGTAGCGGGGGATACAATGAGCAGTTCTTC.

V usage is TRBV6-4 and J usage is TRBJ2-7; 8 nucleotides line up with TRBD2. This CDR3 has 14 residues. The V gene's germline CDR1 is MRHNA and CDR2 SNTAGT. Germline trimming cut 6 bases from V and 6 bases from J; bases unmatched to any gene: 10. The CDR3 loop is CASSPEAGVGEQYF. The CDR3 nucleotides are TGTGCCAGCAGCCCCGAAGCGGGGGTTGGCGAGCAGTACTTC.

The chain couples TRBV11-3 to TRBJ1-1; a possible D gene is TRBD1 (5 bases). V was clipped by 1 base and J by 4 bases, with 10 bases between them. Germline V CDR1 and CDR2: SGHNT, YENEEA. CDR3 size: 14 residues. As DNA, the CDR3 is TGTGCCAGCAGCTTAGTAGGGGATAGCACTGAAGCTTTCTTT. It yields the protein CASSLVGDSTEAFF.

The chain joins TRBV5-4 to TRBJ1-6; no firm D call. V shed 0 bases and J shed 4 bases, with 5 bases lying between them. The CDR3 consists of 14 residues. Germline V CDR1 and CDR2: SGHNT, YYREEE (reference sequence). In DNA, the CDR3 is TGTGCCAGCAGCTTGGGGGAGTATAATTCACCCCTCCACTTT. Residues: CASSLGEYNSPLHF.